Below are 20 T cell receptor beta chains sequenced from a single sample in a study of graft-versus-host responses after intestinal transplantation. Libraries were prepared by immunoSEQ multiplex PCR; TCRdb keeps only in-frame clonotypes and omits some of them. The sample lists 55,000 to 70,000 clones; 91% were seen once. Here the sequenced sample was PBMCs, taken about 120 days after intestinal transplantation. These receptors originate from a human patient who received an intestinal transplant, so some T cells may come from the graft donor.

The chain links TRBV6-5 to TRBJ1-1; the D gene is possibly TRBD1 (6 bases). The germline V and J ends were trimmed by 6 bases and 8 bases, with 19 bases remaining between them. CDR3 length: 14 amino acids. CDR1 is MNHEY, CDR2 SVGAGI, per germline. CDR3 residues: CASRPRTFQGEAFF. As DNA, the CDR3 is TGTGCCAGCAGACCCCGGACATTCCAGGGGGAAGCTTTCTTT.

This chain uses TRBV5-6 with TRBJ2-7, with D maybe TRBD1 (6 bases). Trimming left V 3 bases short and J 3 bases short, with 10 bases between. CDR1 SGHDT and CDR2 YYEEEE come from the germline V gene. The CDR3 has 13 amino acids. CDR3 in DNA: TGTGCCAGCAGCTGGGGGCCGGACTACGAGCAGTACTTC. Protein: CASSWGPDYEQYF. Together with reference TRBV5-6 and TRBJ2-7, the CDR3 gives the full variable domain: DAGVTQSPTHLIKTRGQQVTLRCSPKSGHDTVSWYQQALGQGPQFIFQYYEEEERQRGNFPDRFSGHQFPNYSSELNVNALLLGDSALYLCASSWGPDYEQYFGPGTRLTVT.

The chain carries TRBV7-2 and TRBJ2-5; 8 bases are a match to TRBD2. Germline V gene data show CDR1 as SGHTA and CDR2 as FQGNSA. This CDR3 contains 15 residues. The ends lost 1 base at V and 5 bases at J; junction bases unmatched: 6. The CDR3 DNA reads TGTGCCAGCAGCTTAGTTTCGGGAGGGCGGGAGACCCAGTACTTC. It translates to CASSLVSGGRETQYF.

The rearrangement uses TRBV4-1 and TRBJ2-1; D unclear. This CDR3 has 13 residues. V lost 3 bases and J lost 1, with 4 bases in between. Germline V gene lookup returns CDR1 MGHRA and CDR2 YSYEKL. The CDR3 DNA reads TGCGCCAGCAGCCACCGATCCTACAATGAGCAGTTCTTC. This gives the protein CASSHRSYNEQFF.

The chain uses TRBV10-3 and TRBJ1-4, with D possibly TRBD1 on 6 matching bases. V gave up 2 bases and J gave up 4 bases, with 11 bases separating them. Germline V lookup: CDR1 ENHRY, CDR2 SYGVKD. The length of the CDR3 is 15 residues. The chain's CDR3 is CAISETGRINEKLFF. DNA of the CDR3: TGTGCCATCAGTGAGACAGGGCGGATTAATGAAAAACTGTTTTTT.

V is TRBV19 and J is TRBJ2-7; D is unresolved. The germline CDR1 and CDR2 sequences are LNHDA and SQIVND (reference sequence). Trimming left V 0 bases short and J 7 bases short, with 16 bases between. The CDR3 runs 15 residues. CDR3 protein: CASSIDLARHWEQYF. The CDR3 DNA is TGTGCCAGTAGTATAGATCTGGCAAGGCACTGGGAGCAGTACTTC.

The chain combines TRBV5-1 with TRBJ2-7; D might be TRBD1 (6 bases). CDR1 and CDR2 from the germline V gene are SGHRS and YFSETQ. V lost 0 bases and J 0 bases, leaving 19 bases between the germline ends. There are 18 residues in the CDR3. The CDR3 sequence is CASSLVVQGSRSSYEQYF. CDR3 DNA: TGCGCCAGCAGCTTGGTTGTCCAGGGGTCCCGAAGCTCCTACGAGCAGTACTTC.

The gene calls are TRBV2 and TRBJ2-7, with no clear D. The germline CDR1 and CDR2 sequences are SNHLY and FYNNEI. The CDR3 loop spans 13 amino acids. Between the trimmed V and J ends, which lost 6 bases and 1 base, there was a span of 10 bases. The CDR3 sequence is CASSPDVSYEQYF. The CDR3 nucleotides are TGTGCCAGCAGCCCAGATGTTTCCTACGAGCAGTACTTC.

For the CDR3, the DNA is TGTGCCAGCAGCGCCGGGGTTGGCTCCTACAATGAGCAGTTCTTC. It translates to CASSAGVGSYNEQFF. The chain carries TRBV7-9 and TRBJ2-1; D may be TRBD2 (5 bases). The germline V gene has CDR1 SEHNR and CDR2 FQNEAQ (reference sequence). Trimming stripped 5 bases from V and 0 bases from J, with 11 bases between. The CDR3 loop spans 15 amino acids. The variable domain in full, completed from reference TRBV7-9 and TRBJ2-1, reads DTGVSQNPRHKITKRGQNVTFRCDPISEHNRLYWYRQTLGQGPEFLTYFQNEAQLEKSRLLSDRFSAERPKGSFSTLEIQRTEQGDSAMYLCASSAGVGSYNEQFFGPGTRLTVL.

This chain uses TRBV27 with TRBJ1-2, with a possible D match to TRBD1 (6 bases). Deletions cut 6 bases from V and 3 bases from J, with 11 bases between. CDR3 length equals 13 residues. Germline V gene lookup returns CDR1 MNHEY and CDR2 SMNVEV (reference sequence). CDR3 sequence: CASRTYRDYGYTF. The CDR3 DNA reads as TGTGCCAGCAGAACCTACAGGGACTATGGCTACACCTTC.

The chain employs TRBV4-2 and TRBJ2-3; D possibly corresponds to TRBD2 (6 bases). The CDR3 is made up of 17 amino acids. V was trimmed by 4 bases and J by 2 bases, leaving 19 bases between them. Germline V gene lookup returns CDR1 LGHNA and CDR2 YNFKEQ. CDR3 sequence: CASSPHPLSGHTDTQYF. CDR3 bases: TGTGCCAGCAGCCCTCACCCACTTAGCGGTCACACAGATACGCAGTATTTT.

V and J are TRBV4-1 and TRBJ1-1; 7 bases are a match to TRBD1. CDR3 length: 17 amino acids. Germline V gene data show CDR1 as MGHRA and CDR2 as YSYEKL. Germline trimming cut 4 bases from V and 0 bases from J; bases unmatched to any gene: 11. CDR3 DNA: TGCGCCAGCAGCCTCACACTCCGGACAGGCATGAACACTGAAGCTTTCTTT. Translated, it gives CASSLTLRTGMNTEAFF.

V and J are TRBV2 and TRBJ2-1; TRBD2 matches at 7 bases. The CDR3 totals 14 residues. The V gene's germline CDR1 is SNHLY and CDR2 FYNNEI. The J segment lost 1 base and the V segment lost 8 bases, leaving 5 bases of the junction unmatched. The CDR3 DNA sequence: TGTGCCAGCCGGGGGGATTCTTCCTACAATGAGCAGTTCTTC. Amino acids: CASRGDSSYNEQFF.

This sequence joins TRBV27 and TRBJ2-7; possible D gene TRBD2, 5 bases. V lost 5 bases and J 0 bases, leaving 11 bases between the germline ends. This CDR3 region has 14 residues. Germline V gene data show CDR1 as MNHEY and CDR2 as SMNVEV (reference sequence). The CDR3 DNA sequence: TGTGCCAGCAGTCTCGGAGGATCCTCCTACGAGCAGTACTTC. It translates to CASSLGGSSYEQYF.

The chain combines TRBV6-5 with TRBJ2-7, with 13 bases matching TRBD2. Germline V gene data show CDR1 as MNHEY and CDR2 as SVGAGI. The V segment lost 2 bases and the J segment 1 base; nucleotides outside the gene matches: 2. The CDR3 has 16 residues. The CDR3 DNA follows: TGTGCCAGCAGTTACGCGGGACTAGCGGGATCCTACGAGCAGTACTTC. As protein: CASSYAGLAGSYEQYF.

This chain connects TRBV5-1 to TRBJ2-5; no clear D. V was trimmed by 7 bases and J by 1 base, leaving 14 bases between them. The V gene's germline CDR1 is SGHRS and CDR2 YFSETQ. This CDR3 comprises 14 residues. This CDR3 reads CASALGPAQETQYF. The CDR3 bases are TGCGCCAGCGCCCTAGGACCCGCCCAAGAGACCCAGTACTTC.

The gene calls are TRBV5-1 and TRBJ1-3; D not certain. V lost 0 bases to trimming and J lost 3 bases, with 7 bases between them. This CDR3 is built from 14 residues. CDR1 SGHRS and CDR2 YFSETQ come from the germline V gene. The CDR3 region has the DNA TGCGCCAGCAGCTTGGTGGGTATTGGAAACACCATATATTTT. Translation: CASSLVGIGNTIYF.

This clone was counted a single time. The chain couples TRBV28 to TRBJ1-6; the D gene is possibly TRBD1 (5 bases). The CDR3 totals 12 residues. The germline gives CDR1 MDHEN, CDR2 SYDVKM. The CDR3 loop reads CAASGYNSPLHF. CDR3 bases: TGTGCAGCATCAGGGTATAATTCACCCCTCCACTTT.

This clone was seen a handful of times. V gene TRBV5-1 combines with J gene TRBJ2-7; D is perhaps TRBD1 or TRBD2 (5 bases each). CDR1 is SGHRS and CDR2 is YFSETQ in the germline V gene. The CDR3 is made up of 13 amino acids. Trimming took 0 bases from V and 6 from J, leaving 10 bases between them. The CDR3 protein is CASSLASGGEQYF. CDR3 sequence (DNA): TGCGCCAGCAGCTTGGCCAGTGGGGGCGAGCAGTACTTC. Full variable domain (remainder filled in from reference TRBV5-1 and TRBJ2-7): KAGVTQTPRYLIKTRGQQVTLSCSPISGHRSVSWYQQTPGQGLQFLFEYFSETQRNKGNFPGRFSGRQFSNSRSEMNVSTLELGDSALYLCASSLASGGEQYFGPGTRLTVT.

The V call is TRBV19, the J call TRBJ1-4; D perhaps matches TRBD1 (5 bases). Germline assignment: CDR1 LNHDA and CDR2 SQIVND (reference sequence). Trimming removed 6 bases at V and 4 bases at J, with 12 bases between. The CDR3 runs 14 residues. The CDR3, as DNA: TGTGCCAGTAGCAGAAAGACAGATAATGAAAAACTGTTTTTT. Protein: CASSRKTDNEKLFF.